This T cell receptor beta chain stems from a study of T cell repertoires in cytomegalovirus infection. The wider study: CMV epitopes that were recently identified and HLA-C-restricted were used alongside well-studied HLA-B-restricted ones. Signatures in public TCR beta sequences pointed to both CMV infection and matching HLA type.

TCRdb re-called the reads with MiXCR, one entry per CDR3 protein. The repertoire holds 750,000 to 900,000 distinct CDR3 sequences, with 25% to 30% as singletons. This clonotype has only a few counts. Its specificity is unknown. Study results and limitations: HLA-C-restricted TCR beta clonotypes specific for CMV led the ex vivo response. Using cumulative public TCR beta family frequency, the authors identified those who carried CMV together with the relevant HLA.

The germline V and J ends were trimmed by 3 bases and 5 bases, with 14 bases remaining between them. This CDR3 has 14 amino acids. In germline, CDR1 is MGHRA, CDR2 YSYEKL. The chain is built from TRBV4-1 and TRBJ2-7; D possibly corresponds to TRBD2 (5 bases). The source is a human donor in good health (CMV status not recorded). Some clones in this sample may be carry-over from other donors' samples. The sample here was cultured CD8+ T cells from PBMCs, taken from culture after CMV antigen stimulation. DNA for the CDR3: TGCGCCAGCAGCCAGGGGAGCGGAGTAGACGAGCAGTACTTC. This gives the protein CASSQGSGVDEQYF.